These 10 T cell receptor beta chains came from one sample sequenced in a study of shared clonotypes between healthy human individuals. Sequencing used immunoSEQ multiplex PCR; TCRdb keeps in-frame clones, though not all of them. The data contain about 1.1 million clones, roughly 77% of them singletons. The sequenced material came from memory CD4+ T cells from PBMCs. Documented subset: CD45RA-negative fraction. The receptor set was obtained from a young man in good health. Some clones in this sample may be carry-over from other donors' samples.

This clone was observed a few times. The chain uses TRBV25-1 and TRBJ2-7; D remains unclear. This CDR3 comprises 11 residues. Germline CDR1 is MGHDK and CDR2 is SYGVNS. The V end lost 6 bases, the J end lost 6 bases, and 9 bases lay between the germline ends. CDR3 residues: CASSLMREQYF. In DNA, the CDR3 is TGTGCCAGCAGCCTAATGCGCGAGCAGTACTTC.

CDR3 sequence reads: CASSLDRGTGELFF. The CDR3 DNA is TGTGCCAGCAGCTTAGATCGAGGCACCGGGGAGCTGTTTTTT. The chain couples TRBV11-2 to TRBJ2-2; D not resolved. Germline CDR1 is SGHAT and CDR2 is FQNNGV. With 0 bases removed from V and 4 bases from J, the gap between germline ends came to 6 bases. The CDR3 consists of 14 residues. Full variable domain (outside the CDR3, taken from reference TRBV11-2 and TRBJ2-2): EAGVAQSPRYKIIEKRQSVAFWCNPISGHATLYWYQQILGQGPKLLIQFQNNGVVDDSQLPKDRFSAERLKGVDSTLKIQPAKLEDSAVYLCASSLDRGTGELFFGEGSRLTVL.

The chain joins TRBV6-5 to TRBJ1-2; possibly TRBD1 for D (5 bases). CDR1 MNHEY and CDR2 SVGAGI come from the germline V gene. The ends were cut back, 4 bases at V and 3 bases at J, with 12 bases in the middle. This CDR3 region has 14 residues. DNA for the CDR3: TGTGCCAGCAGTTCGACAGAACTCTACTATGGCTACACCTTC. Its protein is CASSSTELYYGYTF.

This clone was seen only once. This chain joins TRBV5-6 and TRBJ1-3, with TRBD1 matching 7 bases. The CDR3 consists of 16 residues. CDR1 is SGHDT and CDR2 is YYEEEE in the germline V gene. After removal of 2 bases from V and 0 bases from J, the junction contained 5 bases not matched to a gene. The CDR3 sequence is CASSLQGIHSGNTIYF. The DNA of the CDR3 is TGTGCCAGCAGCTTACAGGGGATACACTCTGGAAACACCATATATTTT.

The V call is TRBV15, the J call TRBJ2-5; D remains ambiguous. V lost 0 bases and J lost 7, with 9 bases in between. This CDR3 spans 13 amino acids. The germline V gene encodes CDR1 LNHNV and CDR2 YYDKDF (reference sequence). CDR3 residues: CATSRDWYGTQYF. As DNA, the CDR3 is TGTGCCACCAGCAGAGATTGGTATGGGACCCAGTACTTC.

V gene TRBV4-2 combines with J gene TRBJ1-2, with D possibly TRBD1 on 5 matching bases. Germline V lookup: CDR1 LGHNA, CDR2 YNFKEQ. The CDR3 is made up of 15 amino acids. Trimming stripped 0 bases from V and 6 bases from J, with 14 bases between. The CDR3 DNA reads as TGTGCCAGCAGCCAAGATATCTCAACGGGGGATGGCTACACCTTC. This codes for CASSQDISTGDGYTF.

The chain has TRBV6-1 and TRBJ1-2; tentatively, D is TRBD1 (6 bases). The V gene's germline CDR1 is MNHNS and CDR2 SASEGT. The length of the CDR3 is 15 residues. V was shortened by 10 bases and J by 4 bases, with 22 bases between the two germline ends. The CDR3 bases are TGTGCCATCAACCCACCCTACAGGGCCCCCTATGGCTACACCTTC. Its translation: CAINPPYRAPYGYTF.

This clone was recorded once. V gene TRBV28 combines with J gene TRBJ2-2, with 10 bases lining up with TRBD1. Trimming removed 5 bases from V and 1 base from J; junction bases left unmatched: 10. Per germline, CDR1 MDHEN and CDR2 SYDVKM. The CDR3 contains 18 residues. The CDR3 DNA reads TGTGCCAGCAGTCTACCCCGACAGGGGGCGCAGAACACCGGGGAGCTGTTTTTT. Its protein is CASSLPRQGAQNTGELFF.

The genes are TRBV6-1 and TRBJ1-5; D may be TRBD1 (5 bases). The V end was cut by 4 bases, the J end by 2 bases, with 15 bases between. The V gene's germline CDR1 is MNHNS and CDR2 SASEGT. The CDR3 runs 16 residues. The CDR3 sequence: CASSGRLLGGNQPQHF. The CDR3 DNA reads as TGTGCCAGCAGTGGCCGATTGTTGGGGGGCAATCAGCCCCAGCATTTT.

V and J are TRBV7-2 and TRBJ1-1; D not certain. This CDR3 has 14 residues. The ends were cut back, 1 base at V and 10 bases at J, with 16 bases in the middle. The germline gives CDR1 SGHTA, CDR2 FQGNSA. The CDR3 protein is CASSLGLGPEGAFF. The CDR3 nucleotides read TGTGCCAGCAGCTTAGGGTTAGGGCCCGAGGGAGCTTTCTTT.